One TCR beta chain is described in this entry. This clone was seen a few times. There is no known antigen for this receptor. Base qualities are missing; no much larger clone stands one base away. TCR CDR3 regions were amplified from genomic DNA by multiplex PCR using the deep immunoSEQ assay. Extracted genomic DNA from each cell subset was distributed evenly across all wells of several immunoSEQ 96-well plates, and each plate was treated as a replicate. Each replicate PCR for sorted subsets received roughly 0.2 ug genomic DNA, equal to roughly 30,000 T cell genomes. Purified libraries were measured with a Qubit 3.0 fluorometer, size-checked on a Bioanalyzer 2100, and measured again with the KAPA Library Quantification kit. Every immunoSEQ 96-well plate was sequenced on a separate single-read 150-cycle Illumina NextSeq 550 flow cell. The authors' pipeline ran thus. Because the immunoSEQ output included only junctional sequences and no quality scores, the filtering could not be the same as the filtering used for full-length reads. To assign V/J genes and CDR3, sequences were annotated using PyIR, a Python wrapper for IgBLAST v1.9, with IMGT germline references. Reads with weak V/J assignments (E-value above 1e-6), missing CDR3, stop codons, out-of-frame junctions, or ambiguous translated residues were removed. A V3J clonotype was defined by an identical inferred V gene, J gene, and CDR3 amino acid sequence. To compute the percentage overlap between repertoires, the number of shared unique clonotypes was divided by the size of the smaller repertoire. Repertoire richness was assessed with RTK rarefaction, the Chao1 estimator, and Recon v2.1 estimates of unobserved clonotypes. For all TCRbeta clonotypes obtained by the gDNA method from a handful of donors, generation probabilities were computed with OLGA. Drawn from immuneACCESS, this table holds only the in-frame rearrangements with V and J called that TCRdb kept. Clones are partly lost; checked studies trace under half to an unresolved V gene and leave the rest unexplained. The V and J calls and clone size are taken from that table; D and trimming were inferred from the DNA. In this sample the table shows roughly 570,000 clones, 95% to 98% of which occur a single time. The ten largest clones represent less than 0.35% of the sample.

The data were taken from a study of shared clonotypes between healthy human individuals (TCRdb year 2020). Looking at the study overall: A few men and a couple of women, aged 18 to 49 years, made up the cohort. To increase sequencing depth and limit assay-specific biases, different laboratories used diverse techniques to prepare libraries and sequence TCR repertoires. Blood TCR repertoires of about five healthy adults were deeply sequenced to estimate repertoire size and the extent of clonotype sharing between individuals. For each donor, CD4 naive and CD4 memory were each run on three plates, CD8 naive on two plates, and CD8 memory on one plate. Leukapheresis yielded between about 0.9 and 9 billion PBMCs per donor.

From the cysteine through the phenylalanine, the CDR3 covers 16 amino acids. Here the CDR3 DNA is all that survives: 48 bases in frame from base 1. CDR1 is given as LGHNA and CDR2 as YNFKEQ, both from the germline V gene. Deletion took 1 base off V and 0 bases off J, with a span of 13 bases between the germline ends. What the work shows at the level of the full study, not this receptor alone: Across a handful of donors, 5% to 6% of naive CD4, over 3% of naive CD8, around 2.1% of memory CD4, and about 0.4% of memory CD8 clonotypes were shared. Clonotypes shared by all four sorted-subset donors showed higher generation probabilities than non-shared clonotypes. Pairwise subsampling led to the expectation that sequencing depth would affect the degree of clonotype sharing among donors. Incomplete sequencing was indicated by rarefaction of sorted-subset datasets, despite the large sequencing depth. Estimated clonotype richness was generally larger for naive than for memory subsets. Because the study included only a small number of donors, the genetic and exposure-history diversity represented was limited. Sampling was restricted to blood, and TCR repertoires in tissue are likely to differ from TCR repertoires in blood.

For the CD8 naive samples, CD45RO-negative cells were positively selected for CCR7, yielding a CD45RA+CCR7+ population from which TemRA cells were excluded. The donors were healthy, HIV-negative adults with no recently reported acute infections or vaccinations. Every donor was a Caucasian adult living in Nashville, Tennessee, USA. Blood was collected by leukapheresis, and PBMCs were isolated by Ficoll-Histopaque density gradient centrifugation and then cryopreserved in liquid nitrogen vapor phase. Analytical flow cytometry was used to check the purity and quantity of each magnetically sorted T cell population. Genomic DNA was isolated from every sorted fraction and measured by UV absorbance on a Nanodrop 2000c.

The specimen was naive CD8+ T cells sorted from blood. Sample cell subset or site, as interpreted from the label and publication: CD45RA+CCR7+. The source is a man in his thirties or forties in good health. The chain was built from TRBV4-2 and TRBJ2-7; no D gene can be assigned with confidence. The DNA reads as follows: TGTGCCAGCAGCCAAGTAGGCGGCCCAAGCTCCTACGAGCAGTACTTC. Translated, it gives CASSQVGGPSSYEQYF.